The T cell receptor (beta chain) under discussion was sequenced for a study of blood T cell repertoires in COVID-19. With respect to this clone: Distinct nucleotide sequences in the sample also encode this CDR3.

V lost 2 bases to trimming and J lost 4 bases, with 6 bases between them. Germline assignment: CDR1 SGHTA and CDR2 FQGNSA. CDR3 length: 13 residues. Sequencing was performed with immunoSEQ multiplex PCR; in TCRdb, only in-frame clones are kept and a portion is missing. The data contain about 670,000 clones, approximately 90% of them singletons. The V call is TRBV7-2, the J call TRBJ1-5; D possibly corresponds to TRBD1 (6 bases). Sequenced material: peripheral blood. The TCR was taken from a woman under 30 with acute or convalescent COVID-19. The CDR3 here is CASSLQGNQPQHF. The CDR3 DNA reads TGTGCCAGCAGCTTACAGGGGAATCAGCCCCAGCATTTT.